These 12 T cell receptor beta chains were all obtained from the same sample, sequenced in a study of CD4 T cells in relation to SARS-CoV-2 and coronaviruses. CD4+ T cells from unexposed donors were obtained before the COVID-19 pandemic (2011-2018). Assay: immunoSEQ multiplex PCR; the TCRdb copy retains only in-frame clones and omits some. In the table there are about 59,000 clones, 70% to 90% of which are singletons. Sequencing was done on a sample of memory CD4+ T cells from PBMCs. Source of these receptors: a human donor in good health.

The CDR3 protein is CASRGGAGEKLFF. Here the CDR3 DNA reads TGCGCCAGCAGAGGGGGGGCCGGCGAAAAACTGTTTTTT. The chain carries TRBV5-1 and TRBJ1-4; TRBD1 is a possible D gene (6 bases). There are 13 residues in the CDR3. Trimming removed 5 bases at V and 8 bases at J, with 13 bases between. Germline V gene lookup returns CDR1 SGHRS and CDR2 YFSETQ.

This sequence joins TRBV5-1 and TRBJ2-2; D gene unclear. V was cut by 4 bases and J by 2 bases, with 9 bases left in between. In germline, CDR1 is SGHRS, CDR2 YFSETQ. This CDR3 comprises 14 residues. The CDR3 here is CASSHGQNTGELFF. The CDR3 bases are TGCGCCAGCAGCCACGGGCAAAACACCGGGGAGCTGTTTTTT.

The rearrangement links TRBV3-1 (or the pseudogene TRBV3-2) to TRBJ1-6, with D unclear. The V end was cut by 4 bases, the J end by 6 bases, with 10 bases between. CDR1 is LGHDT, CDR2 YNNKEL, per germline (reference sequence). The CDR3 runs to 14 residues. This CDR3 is CASSPGSGNSPLHF. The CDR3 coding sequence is TGTGCCAGCAGCCCGGGGAGCGGTAATTCACCCCTCCACTTT.

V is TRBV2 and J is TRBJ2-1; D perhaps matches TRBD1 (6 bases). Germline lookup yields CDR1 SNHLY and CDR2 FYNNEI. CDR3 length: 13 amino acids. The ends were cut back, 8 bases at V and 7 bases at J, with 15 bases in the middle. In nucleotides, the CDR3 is TGTGCCAGCGATTCACTTAGGGGGAATGAGCAGTTCTTC. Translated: CASDSLRGNEQFF.

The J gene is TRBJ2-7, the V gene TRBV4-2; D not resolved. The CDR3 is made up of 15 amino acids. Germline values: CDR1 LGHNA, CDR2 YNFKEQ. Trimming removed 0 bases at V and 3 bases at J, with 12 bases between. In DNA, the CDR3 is TGTGCCAGCAGCCAAGACCACGGTCCCAACTACGAGCAGTACTTC. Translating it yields CASSQDHGPNYEQYF.

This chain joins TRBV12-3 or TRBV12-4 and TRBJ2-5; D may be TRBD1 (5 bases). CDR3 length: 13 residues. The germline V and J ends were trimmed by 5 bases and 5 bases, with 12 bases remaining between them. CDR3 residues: CASSLWGRETQYF. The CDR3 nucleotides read TGTGCCAGCAGTCTGTGGGGCAGGGAGACCCAGTACTTC.

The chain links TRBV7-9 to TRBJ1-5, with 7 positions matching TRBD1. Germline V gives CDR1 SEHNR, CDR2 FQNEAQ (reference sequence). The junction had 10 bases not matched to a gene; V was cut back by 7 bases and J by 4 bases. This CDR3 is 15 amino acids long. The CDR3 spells CASNKGDSQNQPQHF. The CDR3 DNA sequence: TGTGCCAGCAATAAGGGGGACAGCCAAAATCAGCCCCAGCATTTT.

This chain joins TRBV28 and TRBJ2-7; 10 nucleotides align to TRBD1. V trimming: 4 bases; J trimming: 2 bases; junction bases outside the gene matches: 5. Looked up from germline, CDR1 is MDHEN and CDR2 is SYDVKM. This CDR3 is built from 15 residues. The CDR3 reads CASSSRDRGTYEQYF. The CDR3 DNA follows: TGTGCCAGCAGTTCCCGGGACAGGGGCACCTACGAGCAGTACTTC.

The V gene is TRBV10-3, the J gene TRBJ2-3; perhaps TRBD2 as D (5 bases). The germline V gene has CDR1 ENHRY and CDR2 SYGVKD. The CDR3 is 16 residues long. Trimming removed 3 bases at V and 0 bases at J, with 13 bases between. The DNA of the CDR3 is TGTGCCATCAGTGATCTGTCTAGCTCTAGCACAGATACGCAGTATTTT. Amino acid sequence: CAISDLSSSSTDTQYF.

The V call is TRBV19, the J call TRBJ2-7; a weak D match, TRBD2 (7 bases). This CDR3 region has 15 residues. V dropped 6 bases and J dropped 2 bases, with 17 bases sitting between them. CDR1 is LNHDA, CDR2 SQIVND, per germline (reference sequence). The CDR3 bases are TGTGCCAGTAGGAGGGGGGGCAGGACAGCCTACGAGCAGTACTTC. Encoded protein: CASRRGGRTAYEQYF.

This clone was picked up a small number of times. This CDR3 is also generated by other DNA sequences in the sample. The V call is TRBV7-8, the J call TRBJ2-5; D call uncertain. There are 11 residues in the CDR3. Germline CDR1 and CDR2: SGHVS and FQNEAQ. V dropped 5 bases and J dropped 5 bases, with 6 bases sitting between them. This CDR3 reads CASSPRETQYF. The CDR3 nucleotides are TGTGCCAGCAGCCCTCGGGAGACCCAGTACTTC.

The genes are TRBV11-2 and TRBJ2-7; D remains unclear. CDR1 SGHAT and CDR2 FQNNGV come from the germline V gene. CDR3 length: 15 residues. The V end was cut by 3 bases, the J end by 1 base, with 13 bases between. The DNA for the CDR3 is TGTGCCAGCAGCTTCTCAGGTAGATGGTCCTACGAGCAGTACTTC. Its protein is CASSFSGRWSYEQYF. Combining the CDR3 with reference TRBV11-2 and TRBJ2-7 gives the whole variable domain EAGVAQSPRYKIIEKRQSVAFWCNPISGHATLYWYQQILGQGPKLLIQFQNNGVVDDSQLPKDRFSAERLKGVDSTLKIQPAKLEDSAVYLCASSFSGRWSYEQYFGPGTRLTVT.